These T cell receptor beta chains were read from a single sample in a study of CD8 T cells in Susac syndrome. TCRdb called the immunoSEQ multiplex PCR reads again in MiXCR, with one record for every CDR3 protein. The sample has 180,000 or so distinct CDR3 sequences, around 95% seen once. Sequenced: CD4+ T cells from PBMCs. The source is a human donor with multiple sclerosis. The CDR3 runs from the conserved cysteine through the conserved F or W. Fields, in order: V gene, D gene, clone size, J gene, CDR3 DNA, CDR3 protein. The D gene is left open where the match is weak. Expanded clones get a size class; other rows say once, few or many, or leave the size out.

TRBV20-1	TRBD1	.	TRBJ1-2	TGCAGTCCGAGGGACAGGAGAAACTATGGCTACACCTTC	CSPRDRRNYGYTF
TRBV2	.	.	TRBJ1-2	TGTGCCAGCAGTGAATTAAGGACAGATGGCTACACCTTC	CASSELRTDGYTF
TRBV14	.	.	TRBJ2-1	TGTGCCAGCAGCCAAGATAAGACTAGTTTCGGCAATGAGCAGTTCTTC	CASSQDKTSFGNEQFF
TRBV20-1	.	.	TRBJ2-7	TGCAGTGCTAGTCAAACGGGGGTCTCCTACGAGCAGTACTTC	CSASQTGVSYEQYF
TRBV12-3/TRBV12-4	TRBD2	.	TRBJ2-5	TGTGCCAGCAGTTTACTCGGGACTAAACAAGAGACCCAGTACTTC	CASSLLGTKQETQYF
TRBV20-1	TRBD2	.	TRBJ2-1	TGCAGTGCTAAGCCCCTAGCGGGGGGGCACAATGAGCAGTTCTTC	CSAKPLAGGHNEQFF
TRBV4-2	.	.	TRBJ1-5	TGTGCCAGCAGCCAAGCCAGGGGTGCGGGCAATCAGCCCCAGCATTTT	CASSQARGAGNQPQHF
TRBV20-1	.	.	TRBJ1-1	TGCAGAGGAGATAAGAACACTGAAGCTTTCTTT	CRGDKNTEAFF
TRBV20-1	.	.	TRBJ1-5	TGCAGTGCTAGCCTAGGGAGCAATCAGCCCCAGCATTTT	CSASLGSNQPQHF
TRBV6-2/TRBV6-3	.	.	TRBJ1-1	TGTGCCAGCGCGACAGGACTGAGGACTGAAGCTTTCTTT	CASATGLRTEAFF
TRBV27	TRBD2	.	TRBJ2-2	TGTGCCAGCAGTGGGAGGGCTAGGTTGACCGGGGAGCTGTTTTTT	CASSGRARLTGELFF
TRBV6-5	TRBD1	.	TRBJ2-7	TGTGCCAGCAGTTACTTGGGACAGGGTGCGTACGAGCAGTACTTC	CASSYLGQGAYEQYF
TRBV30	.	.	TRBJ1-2	TGTGCCTGGAGTCGCGGACAGTCGGGTGGCTACACCTTC	CAWSRGQSGGYTF
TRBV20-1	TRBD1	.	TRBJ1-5	TGCAGTGCTAGCCCCCGGGACAGGGGGAATCAGCCCCAGCATTTT	CSASPRDRGNQPQHF
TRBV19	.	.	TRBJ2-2	TGTGCCAGTAGTATGGAGAGTAACACCGGGGAGCTGTTTTTT	CASSMESNTGELFF
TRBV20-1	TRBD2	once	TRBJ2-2	TGCAGTGCTAGACTACTAGCGGGGCTTAATACCGGGGAGCTGTTTTTT	CSARLLAGLNTGELFF